A single sample is the source of the 14 T cell receptor beta chains below, sequenced in a study of shared clonotypes between healthy human individuals. Data came from immunoSEQ multiplex PCR; TCRdb stores just in-frame clones and leaves some out. The sample holds about 1.5 million clones; nearly 99% are singletons and the top ten take roughly 0.45%. What was sequenced was naive CD4+ T cells sorted from blood. Stated subset: CD45RA+ positively selected. The source of these receptors is a man aged 30 to 45 in good health.

The chain employs TRBV21-1 and TRBJ2-7. TRBV21-1 counts as a pseudogene. CDR3 size: 9 residues. The CDR3 loop reads CASSKGQYF. The CDR3 DNA sequence: TGTGCCAGCAGCAAAGGGCAGTACTTC.

The J gene is TRBJ2-2, the V gene TRBV2; no clear D. Germline V CDR1 and CDR2: SNHLY, FYNNEI. The ends were cut back, 7 bases at V and 9 bases at J, with 6 bases in the middle. This CDR3 region has 10 residues. The CDR3 nucleotides read TGTGCCAGCAAGACACGGGAGCTGTTTTTT. Protein sequence: CASKTRELFF.

The chain has TRBV11-1 and TRBJ2-1; 10 nucleotides agree with TRBD2. Germline V gives CDR1 SGHAT, CDR2 FQDESV (reference sequence). Trimming took 5 bases from V and 3 from J; bases not matched to a gene: 7. The CDR3 spans 16 residues. The CDR3 coding sequence is TGTGCCAGCAGCCAATCACTAGCGGGGCGCTACAATGAGCAGTTCTTC. This codes for CASSQSLAGRYNEQFF.

The gene calls are TRBV5-6 and TRBJ2-1, with D maybe TRBD2 (6 bases). The length of the CDR3 is 12 residues. The germline V gene has CDR1 SGHDT and CDR2 YYEEEE. V lost 4 bases and J 9 bases, leaving 11 bases between the germline ends. Here the CDR3 reads CASSRGWFEQFF. In DNA form, the CDR3 reads TGTGCCAGCAGCCGGGGGTGGTTTGAGCAGTTCTTC.

This rearrangement joins TRBV5-1 to TRBJ1-1; no definite D call. Germline assignment: CDR1 SGHRS and CDR2 YFSETQ. Trimming pared 3 bases from V and 2 bases from J, leaving 17 bases between. The CDR3 spans 16 residues. The CDR3 coding sequence is TGCGCCAGCAGCTATGCATCACGGATTATCAACACTGAAGCTTTCTTT. Amino acid sequence: CASSYASRIINTEAFF. The full variable domain, in which reference TRBV5-1 and TRBJ1-1 provide the parts outside the CDR3, is KAGVTQTPRYLIKTRGQQVTLSCSPISGHRSVSWYQQTPGQGLQFLFEYFSETQRNKGNFPGRFSGRQFSNSRSEMNVSTLELGDSALYLCASSYASRIINTEAFFGQGTRLTVV.

The chain employs TRBV7-9 and TRBJ1-2; 7 bases align to TRBD1. The length of the CDR3 is 16 residues. From germline, CDR1 is SEHNR and CDR2 FQNEAQ (reference sequence). J gave up 7 bases and V 6 bases, and 17 bases lay outside the gene matches. Written as DNA, the CDR3 is TGTGCCAGCAGACTAGACAGGGCCCCCGGATATCGTGGCTACACCTTC. It yields the protein CASRLDRAPGYRGYTF.

The rearrangement uses TRBV5-4 and TRBJ2-1; the match to TRBD2 covers 13 bases. Per germline, CDR1 SGHNT and CDR2 YYREEE (reference sequence). This CDR3 region has 15 residues. Trimming cost V 4 bases and J 7 bases; bases outside gene matches: 5. The CDR3 DNA follows: TGTGCCAGCAGCAGAGGACTAGCGGGAGATAATGAGCAGTTCTTC. Its protein is CASSRGLAGDNEQFF.

Comments on this clone: At the DNA level, this CDR3 is encoded by other sequences in the same sample as well. This rearrangement joins TRBV7-2 to TRBJ2-1; D is ambiguous. This CDR3 region has 13 residues. Per the germline V gene, CDR1 is SGHTA and CDR2 is FQGNSA. Trimming stripped 1 base from V and 8 bases from J, with 9 bases between. The DNA of the CDR3 is TGTGCCAGCAGCTTAGATAGAGTGGATGAGCAGTTCTTC. This sequence encodes CASSLDRVDEQFF.

The V gene is TRBV5-6, the J gene TRBJ2-7, with TRBD1 matching 8 bases. The V gene end was trimmed by 0 bases and the J gene end by 4 bases; junction bases not matched to a gene: 6. The length of the CDR3 is 15 residues. Germline V gene sequence: CDR1 SGHDT, CDR2 YYEEEE. In DNA form, the CDR3 reads TGTGCCAGCAGCTTGGGACAGGGGTTCGTTTACGAGCAGTACTTC. Protein product: CASSLGQGFVYEQYF.

The chain carries TRBV6-6 and TRBJ1-4; TRBD1 might be the D (6 bases). The CDR3 is made up of 15 amino acids. CDR1 MNHNY and CDR2 SVGAGI come from the germline V gene (reference sequence). Trimming cost V 2 bases and J 4 bases, with 11 bases left between them. The CDR3 sequence is CASSYPTGGNEKLFF. The CDR3 DNA follows: TGTGCCAGCAGTTACCCGACAGGAGGTAATGAAAAACTGTTTTTT.

This sequence joins TRBV5-4 and TRBJ2-7; TRBD1 agrees at 10 bases. V trimming: 6 bases; J trimming: 4 bases; junction bases outside the gene matches: 10. The CDR3 runs 15 residues. Germline V lookup: CDR1 SGHNT, CDR2 YYREEE (reference sequence). CDR3 nucleotide sequence: TGTGCCAGCACCCAGACAGGGGGCAGTGTTTACGAGCAGTACTTC. This codes for CASTQTGGSVYEQYF.

V and J are TRBV5-1 and TRBJ2-7; possibly TRBD1 for D (5 bases). The CDR3 contains 18 residues. V was clipped by 5 bases and J by 0 bases, with 24 bases between them. The V gene's germline CDR1 is SGHRS and CDR2 YFSETQ. The CDR3 spells CASRDLGPTGYSSYEQYF. The CDR3 DNA is TGCGCCAGCAGAGATTTAGGCCCAACAGGTTACAGCTCCTACGAGCAGTACTTC.

This clone came up once. The rearrangement uses TRBV7-9 and TRBJ1-1, with D uncertain. V lost 2 bases and J lost 6, with 7 bases in between. The CDR3 is made up of 12 amino acids. Germline CDR1 and CDR2: SEHNR and FQNEAQ (reference sequence). CDR3 amino acids: CASSLTGPEAFF. CDR3 coding DNA: TGTGCCAGCAGCTTAACCGGTCCTGAAGCTTTCTTT.

The V call is TRBV11-2, the J call TRBJ1-5, with D unclear. V dropped 0 bases and J dropped 5 bases, with 5 bases sitting between them. Germline values: CDR1 SGHAT, CDR2 FQNNGV. CDR3 size: 13 residues. CDR3 sequence: CASSLEADQPQHF. Written as DNA, the CDR3 is TGTGCCAGCAGCTTAGAGGCGGATCAGCCCCAGCATTTT.